Detailed here is one TCR beta chain. These data come from a study of shared clonotypes between healthy human individuals. TCRdb's table, derived via immunoSEQ multiplex PCR, lists solely in-frame clones and lacks some. The sample contains 1,400,000 or so clones, about 98.5% of which appear only once. CDR3 length: 13 amino acids. The germline gives CDR1 MNHNY, CDR2 SVGAGI (reference sequence). Trimming left V 6 bases short and J 5 bases short, with 11 bases between. Healthy adults negative for HIV, lacking recent acute infections or vaccinations, served as donors. The specimen was naive CD4+ T cells sorted from blood. The subset is: CD45RA+ positively selected. V usage is TRBV6-6 and J usage is TRBJ1-5; no definite D call. The sequence was collected from a man aged 30-40 years in good health. The CDR3 bases are TGTGCCAGCAGGCTTTGGGGTGATCAGCCCCAGCATTTT. Its translation: CASRLWGDQPQHF.